This T cell receptor beta chain was sequenced in a study of blood T cell repertoires in COVID-19. As for the study in general: The samples span acute and convalescent COVID-19 from the United States, Italy and Spain.

Original handling: Using reference gene primer amplification, nucleated cell counts were estimated. The protocol was immunoSEQ multiplex PCR, while the TCRdb copy is restricted to in-frame clones and leaves out a portion. From that table come the V and J calls and clone size; the DNA was used to work out D and trimming. The sample has under 150,000 clones; around four fifths are singletons. V dropped 6 bases and J dropped 0; count of bases not matched to a gene: 6. This CDR3 region has 15 residues. Germline-derived CDR1 and CDR2 are LNHDA and SQIVND (reference sequence). Sequencing was carried out using peripheral blood. The chain joins TRBV19 to TRBJ2-3; 7 bases are shared with TRBD1. This TCR was sampled from a man older than 75 with active or convalescent COVID-19. Here the CDR3 reads CASSPDRVSTDTQYF. CDR3 in DNA: TGTGCCAGTAGCCCTGACAGGGTCAGCACAGATACGCAGTATTTT. Filled out from reference TRBV19 and TRBJ2-3, the complete variable domain reads DGGITQSPKYLFRKEGQNVTLSCEQNLNHDAMYWYRQDPGQGLRLIYYSQIVNDFQKGDIAEGYSVSREKKESFPLTVTSAQKNPTAFYLCASSPDRVSTDTQYFGPGTRLTVL.